This T cell receptor beta chain stems from a study of response to subunit inactivated influenza vaccine. One entry per CDR3 protein, called by TCRdb with MiXCR from the RT-PCR reads. The profile shows 700,000 to 900,000 distinct CDR3 sequences, around 21% of them singletons. This CDR3 comprises 13 residues. Trimming shortened V by 6 bases and J by 6 bases, and 14 bases separated the two germline ends. This clonotype has just a few counts. Its antigen is unknown. General study findings and limits: The authors put forward the suggestion that each seasonal influenza vaccination may bring in only a limited number of new T cells.

The source was PBMCs from blood, collected around 5 days after vaccination. The chain uses TRBV12-3 or TRBV12-4 and TRBJ1-2; the D gene is possibly TRBD1 (6 bases). This clonotype was obtained from a man aged 45-60 years who received an inactivated influenza vaccine. The chain's CDR3 is CASRSGTFNGYTF. Written as DNA, the CDR3 is TGTGCCAGCAGGTCCGGGACATTTAATGGCTACACCTTC.